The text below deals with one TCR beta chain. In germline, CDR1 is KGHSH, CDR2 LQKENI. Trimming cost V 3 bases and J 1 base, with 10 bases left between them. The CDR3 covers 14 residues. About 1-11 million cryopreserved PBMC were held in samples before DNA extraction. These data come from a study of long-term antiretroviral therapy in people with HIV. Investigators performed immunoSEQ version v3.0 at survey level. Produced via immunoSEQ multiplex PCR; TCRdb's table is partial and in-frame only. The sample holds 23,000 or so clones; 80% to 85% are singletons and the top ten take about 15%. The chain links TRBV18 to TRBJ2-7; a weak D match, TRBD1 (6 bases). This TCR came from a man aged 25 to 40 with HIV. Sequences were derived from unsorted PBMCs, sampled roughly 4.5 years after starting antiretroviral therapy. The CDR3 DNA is TGTGCCAGCTCACCGGACAGAGCTTCCTACGAGCAGTACTTC. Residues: CASSPDRASYEQYF.